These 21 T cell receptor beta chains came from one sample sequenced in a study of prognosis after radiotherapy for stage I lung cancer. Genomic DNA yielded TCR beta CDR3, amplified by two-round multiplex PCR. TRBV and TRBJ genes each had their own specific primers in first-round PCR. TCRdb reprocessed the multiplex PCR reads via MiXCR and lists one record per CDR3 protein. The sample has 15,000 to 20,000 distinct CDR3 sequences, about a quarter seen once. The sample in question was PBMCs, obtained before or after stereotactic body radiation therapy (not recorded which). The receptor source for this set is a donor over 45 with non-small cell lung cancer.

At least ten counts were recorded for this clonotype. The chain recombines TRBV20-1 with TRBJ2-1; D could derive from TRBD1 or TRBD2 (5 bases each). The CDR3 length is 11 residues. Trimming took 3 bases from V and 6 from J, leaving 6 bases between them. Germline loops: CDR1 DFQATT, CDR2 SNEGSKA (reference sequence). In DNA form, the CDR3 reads TGCAGTGCTAGGGGACGCAATGAGCAGTTCTTC. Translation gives CSARGRNEQFF.

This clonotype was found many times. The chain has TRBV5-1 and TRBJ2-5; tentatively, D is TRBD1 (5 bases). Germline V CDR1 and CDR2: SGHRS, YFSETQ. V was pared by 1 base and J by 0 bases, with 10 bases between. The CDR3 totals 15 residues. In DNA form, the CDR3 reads TGCGCCAGCAGCTTGTATGGGGCTAACCAAGAGACCCAGTACTTC. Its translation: CASSLYGANQETQYF.

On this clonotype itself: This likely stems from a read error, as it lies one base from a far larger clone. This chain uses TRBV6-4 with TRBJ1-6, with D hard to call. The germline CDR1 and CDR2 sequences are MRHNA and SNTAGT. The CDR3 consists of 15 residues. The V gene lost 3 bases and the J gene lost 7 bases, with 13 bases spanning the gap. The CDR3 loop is CASSEVRGGNSPLHF. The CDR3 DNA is TGTGCCAGCAGTGAAGTTCGGGGTGGCAATTCACCCCTCCACTTT.

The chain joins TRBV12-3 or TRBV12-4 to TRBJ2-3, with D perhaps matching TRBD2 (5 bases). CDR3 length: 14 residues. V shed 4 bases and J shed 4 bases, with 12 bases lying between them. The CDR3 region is CASSSRAGADTQYF. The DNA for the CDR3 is TGTGCCAGCAGTTCCCGGGCGGGTGCAGATACGCAGTATTTT.

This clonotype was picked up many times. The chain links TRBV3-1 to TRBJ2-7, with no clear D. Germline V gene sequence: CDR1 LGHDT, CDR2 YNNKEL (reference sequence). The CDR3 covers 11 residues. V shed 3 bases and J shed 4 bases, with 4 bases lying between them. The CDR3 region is CASSQHYEQYF. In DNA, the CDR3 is TGTGCCAGCAGCCAGCATTACGAGCAGTACTTC.

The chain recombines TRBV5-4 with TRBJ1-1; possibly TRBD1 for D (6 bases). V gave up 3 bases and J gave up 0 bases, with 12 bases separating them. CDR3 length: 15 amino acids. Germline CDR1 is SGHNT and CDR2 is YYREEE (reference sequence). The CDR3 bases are TGTGCCAGCAGCTCAAGCGGGGACATGAACACTGAAGCTTTCTTT. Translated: CASSSSGDMNTEAFF.

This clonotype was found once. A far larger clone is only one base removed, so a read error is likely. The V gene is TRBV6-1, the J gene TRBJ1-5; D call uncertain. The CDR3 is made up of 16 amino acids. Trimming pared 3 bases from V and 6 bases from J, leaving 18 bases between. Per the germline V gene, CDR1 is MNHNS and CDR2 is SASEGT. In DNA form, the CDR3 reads TGTGCCAGCAGTGACCAGTGGCGCGAGGGCGGTCAGCCCCAGCATTTT. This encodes CASSDQWREGGQPQHF.

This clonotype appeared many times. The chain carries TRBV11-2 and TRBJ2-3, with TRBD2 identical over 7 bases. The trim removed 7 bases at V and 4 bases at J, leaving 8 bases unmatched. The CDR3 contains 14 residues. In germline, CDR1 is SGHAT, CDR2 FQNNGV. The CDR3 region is CASTQWGGPDTQYF. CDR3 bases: TGTGCCAGCACCCAATGGGGGGGACCAGATACGCAGTATTTT.

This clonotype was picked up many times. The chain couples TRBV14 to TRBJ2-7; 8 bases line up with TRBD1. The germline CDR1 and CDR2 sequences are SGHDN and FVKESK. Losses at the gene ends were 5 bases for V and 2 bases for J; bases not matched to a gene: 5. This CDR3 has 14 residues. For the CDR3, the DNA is TGTGCCAGCAGCTTAGGACAGGGTGCCTACGAGCAGTACTTC. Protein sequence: CASSLGQGAYEQYF.

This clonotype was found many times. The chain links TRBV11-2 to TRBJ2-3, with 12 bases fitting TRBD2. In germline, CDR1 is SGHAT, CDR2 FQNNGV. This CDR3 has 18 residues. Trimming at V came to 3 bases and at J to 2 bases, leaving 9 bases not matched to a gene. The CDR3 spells CASSFPRTSGVSTDTQYF. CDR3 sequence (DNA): TGTGCCAGCAGCTTTCCCCGGACTAGCGGGGTATCCACAGATACGCAGTATTTT.

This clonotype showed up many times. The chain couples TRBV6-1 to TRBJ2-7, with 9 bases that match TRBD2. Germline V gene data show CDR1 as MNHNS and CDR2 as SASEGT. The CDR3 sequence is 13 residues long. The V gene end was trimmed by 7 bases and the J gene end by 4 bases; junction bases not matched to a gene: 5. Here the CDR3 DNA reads TGTGCCAGCATTGCTAGCGGGGCGTACGAGCAGTACTTC. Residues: CASIASGAYEQYF.

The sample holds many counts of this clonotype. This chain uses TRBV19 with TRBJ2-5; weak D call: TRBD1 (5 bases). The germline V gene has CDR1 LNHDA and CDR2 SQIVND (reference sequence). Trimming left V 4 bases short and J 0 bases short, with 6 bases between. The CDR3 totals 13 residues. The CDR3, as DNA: TGTGCCAGTAGTAGACAGTACCAAGAGACCCAGTACTTC. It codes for CASSRQYQETQYF.

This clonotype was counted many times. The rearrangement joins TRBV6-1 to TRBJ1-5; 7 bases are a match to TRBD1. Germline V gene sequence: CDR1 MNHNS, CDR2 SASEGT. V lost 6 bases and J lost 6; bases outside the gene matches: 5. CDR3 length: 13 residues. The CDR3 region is CASRDRAGQPQHF. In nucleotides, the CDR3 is TGTGCCAGCAGAGACAGGGCCGGTCAGCCCCAGCATTTT.

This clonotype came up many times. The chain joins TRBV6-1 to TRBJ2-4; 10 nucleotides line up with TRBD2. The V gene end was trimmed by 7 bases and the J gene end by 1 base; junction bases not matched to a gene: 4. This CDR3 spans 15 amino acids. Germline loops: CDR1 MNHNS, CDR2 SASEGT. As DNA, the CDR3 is TGTGCCAGCACAGCGGGAGGGGTGGCCAAAAACATTCAGTACTTC. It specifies CASTAGGVAKNIQYF.

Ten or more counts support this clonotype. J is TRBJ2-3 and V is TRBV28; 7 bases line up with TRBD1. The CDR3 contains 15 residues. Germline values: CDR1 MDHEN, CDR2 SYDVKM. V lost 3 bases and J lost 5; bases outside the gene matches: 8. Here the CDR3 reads CASSLRASGGDTQYF. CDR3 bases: TGTGCCAGCAGTTTGCGGGCCTCAGGGGGAGATACGCAGTATTTT.

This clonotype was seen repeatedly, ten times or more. DNA for the CDR3: TGCAGCGCGACCCAGGGAACTGAAGCTTTCTTT. It yields the protein CSATQGTEAFF. This chain joins TRBV29-1 and TRBJ1-1; the D gene is possibly TRBD1 (5 bases). Trimming removed 7 bases at V and 5 bases at J, with 11 bases between. This CDR3 region has 11 residues. Germline V gene lookup returns CDR1 SQVTM and CDR2 ANQGSEA.

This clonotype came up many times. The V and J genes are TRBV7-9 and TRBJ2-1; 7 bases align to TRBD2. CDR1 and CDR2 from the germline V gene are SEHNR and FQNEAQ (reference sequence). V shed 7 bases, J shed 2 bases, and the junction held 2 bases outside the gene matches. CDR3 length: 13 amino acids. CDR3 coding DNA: TGTGCCAGCACCAGCGGGGCCTACAATGAGCAGTTCTTC. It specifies CASTSGAYNEQFF.

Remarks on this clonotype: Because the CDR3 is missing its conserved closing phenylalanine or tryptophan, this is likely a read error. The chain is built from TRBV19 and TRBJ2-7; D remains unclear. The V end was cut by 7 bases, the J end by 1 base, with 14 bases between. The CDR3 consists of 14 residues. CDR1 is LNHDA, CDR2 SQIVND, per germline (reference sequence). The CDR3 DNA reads TGTGCCAGTAAGTGGGAAATAGGGTCCTACGAGCAGTACCTC. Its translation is CASKWEIGSYEQYL.

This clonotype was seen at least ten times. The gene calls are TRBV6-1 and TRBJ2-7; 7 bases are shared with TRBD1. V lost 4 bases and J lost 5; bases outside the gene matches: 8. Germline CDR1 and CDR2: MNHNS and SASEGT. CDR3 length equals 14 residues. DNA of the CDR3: TGTGCCAGCAGTGTGACAGGGTCTTATGACGAGCAGTACTTC. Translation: CASSVTGSYDEQYF.

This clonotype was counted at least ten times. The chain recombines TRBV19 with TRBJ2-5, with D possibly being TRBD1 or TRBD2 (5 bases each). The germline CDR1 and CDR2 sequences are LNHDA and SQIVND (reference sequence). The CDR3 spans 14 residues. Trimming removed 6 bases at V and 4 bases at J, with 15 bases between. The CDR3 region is CASSEGSWGETQYF. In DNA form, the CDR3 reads TGTGCCAGTAGCGAGGGGAGTTGGGGAGAGACCCAGTACTTC.

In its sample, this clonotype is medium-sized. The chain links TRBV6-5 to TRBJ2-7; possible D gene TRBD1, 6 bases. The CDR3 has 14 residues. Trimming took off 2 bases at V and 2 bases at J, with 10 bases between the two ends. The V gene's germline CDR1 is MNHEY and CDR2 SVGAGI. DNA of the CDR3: TGTGCCAGCAGTTACGGGGACACAGCCTACGAGCAGTACTTC. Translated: CASSYGDTAYEQYF.